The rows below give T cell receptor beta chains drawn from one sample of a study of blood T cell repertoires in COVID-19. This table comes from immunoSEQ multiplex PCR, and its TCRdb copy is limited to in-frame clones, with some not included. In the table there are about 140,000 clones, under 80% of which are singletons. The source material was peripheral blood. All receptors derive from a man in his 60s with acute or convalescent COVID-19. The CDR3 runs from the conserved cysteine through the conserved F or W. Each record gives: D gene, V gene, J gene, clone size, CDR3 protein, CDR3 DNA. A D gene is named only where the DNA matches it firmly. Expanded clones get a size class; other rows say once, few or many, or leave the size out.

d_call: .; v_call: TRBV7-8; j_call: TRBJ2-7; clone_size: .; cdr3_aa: CASISYGEQYF; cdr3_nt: TGTGCCAGCATCTCCTACGGCGAGCAGTACTTC
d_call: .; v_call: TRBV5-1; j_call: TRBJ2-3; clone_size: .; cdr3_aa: CASSLAAAVGGSTDTQYF; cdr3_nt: TGCGCCAGCAGCTTGGCGGCTGCGGTGGGAGGAAGCACAGATACGCAGTATTTT
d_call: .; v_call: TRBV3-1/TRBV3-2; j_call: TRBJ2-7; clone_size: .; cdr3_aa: CASSQPRNSEQLYEQYF; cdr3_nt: TGTGCCAGCAGCCAACCCCGAAATAGCGAGCAACTTTACGAGCAGTACTTC
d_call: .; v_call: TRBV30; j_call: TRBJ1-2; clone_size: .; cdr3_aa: CAWSPSVGYTF; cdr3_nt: TGTGCCTGGAGTCCGTCGGTAGGCTACACCTTC
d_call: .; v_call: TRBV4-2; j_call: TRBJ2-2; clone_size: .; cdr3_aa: CASSQVRSRDGELFF; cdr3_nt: TGTGCCAGCAGCCAAGTTAGGTCCAGGGATGGGGAGCTGTTTTTT
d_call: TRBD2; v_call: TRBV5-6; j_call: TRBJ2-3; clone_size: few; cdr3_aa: CATTAGVGTDTQYF; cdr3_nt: TGTGCCACTACAGCGGGAGTGGGCACAGATACGCAGTATTTT
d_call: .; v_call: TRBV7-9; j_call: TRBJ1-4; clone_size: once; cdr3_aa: CASSRDRLREKLFF; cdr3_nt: TGTGCCAGCAGCCGAGACAGGCTTCGTGAAAAACTGTTTTTT
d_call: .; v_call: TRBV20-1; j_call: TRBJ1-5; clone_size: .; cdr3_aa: CSASLTDTYSNQPQHF; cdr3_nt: TGCAGTGCTAGTTTGACAGACACTTATAGCAATCAGCCCCAGCATTTT
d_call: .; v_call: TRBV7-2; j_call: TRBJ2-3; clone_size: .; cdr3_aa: CASRRFTDTQYF; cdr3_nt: TGTGCCAGCAGACGGTTCACAGATACGCAGTATTTT
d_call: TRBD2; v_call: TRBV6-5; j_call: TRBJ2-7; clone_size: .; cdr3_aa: CASSIAGGPYEQYF; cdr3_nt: TGTGCCAGCAGCATAGCGGGAGGGCCTTACGAGCAGTACTTC
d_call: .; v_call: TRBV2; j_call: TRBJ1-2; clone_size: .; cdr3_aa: CASRGRQNYGYTF; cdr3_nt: TGTGCCAGCAGGGGCCGGCAAAACTATGGCTACACCTTC
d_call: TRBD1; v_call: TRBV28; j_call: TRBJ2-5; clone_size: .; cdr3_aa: CASRSGTGKETQYF; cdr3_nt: TGTGCCAGCAGGTCCGGGACAGGGAAAGAGACCCAGTACTTC
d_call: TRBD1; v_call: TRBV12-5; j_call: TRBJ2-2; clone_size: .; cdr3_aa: CASGFDRGTGELFF; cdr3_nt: TGTGCTAGTGGTTTCGACAGGGGGACCGGGGAGCTGTTTTTT
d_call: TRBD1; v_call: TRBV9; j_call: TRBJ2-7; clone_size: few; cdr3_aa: CASSVAGTVENYEQYF; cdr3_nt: TGTGCCAGCAGCGTAGCTGGGACAGTGGAAAACTACGAGCAGTACTTC
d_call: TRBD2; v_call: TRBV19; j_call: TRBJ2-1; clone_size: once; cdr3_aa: CASSSGLANNEQFF; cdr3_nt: TGTGCCAGTAGCTCAGGACTAGCTAACAATGAGCAGTTCTTC
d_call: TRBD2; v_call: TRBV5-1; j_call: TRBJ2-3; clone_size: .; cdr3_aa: CASSLAGAGGQDTQYF; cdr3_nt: TGCGCCAGCAGCTTGGCCGGGGCGGGAGGACAAGATACGCAGTATTTT
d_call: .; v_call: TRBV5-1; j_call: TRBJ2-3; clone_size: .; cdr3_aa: CASSDPEGSTDTQYF; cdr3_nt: TGCGCCAGCAGCGACCCGGAGGGGAGCACAGATACGCAGTATTTT
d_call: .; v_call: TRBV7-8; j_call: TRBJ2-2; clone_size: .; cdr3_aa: CASEGTGELFF; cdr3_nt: TGTGCATCGGAGGGCACCGGGGAGCTGTTTTTT
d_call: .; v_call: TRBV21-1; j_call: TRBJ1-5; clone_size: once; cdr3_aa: CASSKVGGAHSNQPQHF; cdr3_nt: TGTGCCAGCAGCAAAGTTGGGGGGGCCCATAGCAATCAGCCCCAGCATTTT
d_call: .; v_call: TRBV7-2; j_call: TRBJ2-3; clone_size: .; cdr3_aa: CASSFRDRSTDTQYF; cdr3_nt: TGTGCCAGCAGCTTCCGGGATCGGTCGACGGATACGCAGTATTTT
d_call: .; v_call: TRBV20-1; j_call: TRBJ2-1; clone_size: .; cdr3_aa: CSASPRVFRNEQFF; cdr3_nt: TGCAGTGCTAGTCCACGGGTTTTCCGGAATGAGCAGTTCTTC
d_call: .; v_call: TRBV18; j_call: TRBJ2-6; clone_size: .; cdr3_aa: CASSPRLFSSGANVLTF; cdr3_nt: TGTGCCAGCTCACCGAGGTTGTTTAGCTCTGGGGCCAACGTCCTGACTTTC
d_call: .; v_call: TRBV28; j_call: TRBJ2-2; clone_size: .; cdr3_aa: CASSLPLETENTGELFF; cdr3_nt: TGTGCCAGCAGTTTACCCCTGGAGACAGAAAACACCGGGGAGCTGTTTTTT
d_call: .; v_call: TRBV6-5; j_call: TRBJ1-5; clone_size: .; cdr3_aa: CASSYQGIGQPQHF; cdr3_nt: TGTGCCAGCAGTTACCAGGGGATTGGTCAGCCCCAGCATTTT
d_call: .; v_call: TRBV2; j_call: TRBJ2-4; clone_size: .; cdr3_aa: CASSDAFGAEAKNIQYF; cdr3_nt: TGTGCCAGCAGTGATGCGTTTGGGGCGGAGGCCAAAAACATTCAGTACTTC
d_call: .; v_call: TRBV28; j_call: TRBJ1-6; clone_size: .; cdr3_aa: CASSWESYNSPLHF; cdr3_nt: TGTGCCAGCAGTTGGGAGTCTTATAATTCACCCCTCCACTTT
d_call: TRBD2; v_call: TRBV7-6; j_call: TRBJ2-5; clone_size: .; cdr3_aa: CASSHRETSGRSWQETQYF; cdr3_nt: TGTGCCAGCAGTCATAGAGAGACTAGCGGGAGGTCCTGGCAAGAGACCCAGTACTTC
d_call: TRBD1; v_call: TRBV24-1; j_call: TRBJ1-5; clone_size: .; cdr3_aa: CATSPGQGRGSGNQPQHF; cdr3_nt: TGTGCCACCAGCCCGGGACAGGGACGGGGAAGCGGCAATCAGCCCCAGCATTTT
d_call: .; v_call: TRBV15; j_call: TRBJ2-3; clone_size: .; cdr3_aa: CATRDSGGFGTDTQYF; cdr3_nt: TGTGCCACCAGAGATTCGGGTGGTTTTGGCACAGATACGCAGTATTTT
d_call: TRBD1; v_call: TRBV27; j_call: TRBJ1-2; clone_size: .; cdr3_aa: CASRAGTAYGYTF; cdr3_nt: TGTGCCAGCAGAGCCGGGACAGCCTATGGCTACACCTTC
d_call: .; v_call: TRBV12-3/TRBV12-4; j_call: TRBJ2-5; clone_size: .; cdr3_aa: CASSFGAGETQYF; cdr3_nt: TGTGCCAGCAGTTTTGGGGCTGGTGAGACCCAGTACTTC
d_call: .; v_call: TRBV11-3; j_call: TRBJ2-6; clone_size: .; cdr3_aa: CASSPPTGSGANVLTF; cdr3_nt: TGTGCCAGCAGCCCCCCCACCGGGAGTGGGGCCAACGTCCTGACTTTC
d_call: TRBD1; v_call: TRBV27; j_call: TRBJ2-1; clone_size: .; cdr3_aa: CASTGWGTGKVDEQFF; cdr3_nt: TGTGCCAGCACCGGATGGGGGACAGGGAAGGTCGATGAGCAGTTCTTC
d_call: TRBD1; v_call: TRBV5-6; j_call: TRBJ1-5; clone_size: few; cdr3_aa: CASSFGTDLNQPQHF; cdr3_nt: TGTGCCAGCAGCTTTGGGACAGACCTGAATCAGCCCCAGCATTTT
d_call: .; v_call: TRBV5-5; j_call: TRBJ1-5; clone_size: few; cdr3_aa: CASSSYFGGNQPQHF; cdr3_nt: TGTGCCAGCAGTTCATACTTCGGGGGCAATCAGCCCCAGCATTTT
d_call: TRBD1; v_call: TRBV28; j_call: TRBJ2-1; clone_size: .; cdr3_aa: CASRYTGGNEQFF; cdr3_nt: TGTGCCAGCAGGTATACAGGGGGCAATGAGCAGTTCTTC
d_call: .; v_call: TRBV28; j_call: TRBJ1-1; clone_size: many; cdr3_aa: CASSLFGTEAFF; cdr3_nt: TGTGCCAGCAGTTTATTCGGCACTGAAGCTTTCTTT